Detailed here is one T cell receptor beta chain. The germline V gene encodes CDR1 MNHEY and CDR2 SMNVEV (reference sequence). This CDR3 region has 15 residues. J lost 1 base, V lost 4 bases, and 5 bases had no gene match. The repertoire was sequenced with immunoSEQ multiplex PCR; TCRdb's copy has only in-frame clones and lacks some. The data show a few hundred thousand clones, about nine tenths seen once. The data originate from a study of blood T cell repertoires in COVID-19. On the study more broadly: Some COVID-19 samples were acute and others convalescent; all came from the United States, Italy and Spain. T cells, B-cell-depleted T cells, or PBMCs supplied cDNA or gDNA.

J is TRBJ1-1 and V is TRBV27; TRBD1 agrees at 8 bases. Sequenced material: peripheral blood. This receptor was taken from a man aged 18 to 35 with active or convalescent COVID-19. The CDR3 reads CASSSRGLRNTEAFF. DNA for the CDR3: TGTGCCAGCAGTTCCAGGGGGCTGAGGAACACTGAAGCTTTCTTT.